The 30 T cell receptor beta chains reported below all come from one sample, sequenced in a study of cytomegalovirus exposure and HLA in healthy donors. In the PCR, 60 Vbeta and 13 Jbeta primers were used. Clones were read by immunoSEQ multiplex PCR, and TCRdb kept only the in-frame ones, dropping some. The sample table includes approximately 79,000 clones. Source material: PBMCs. These receptors were obtained from a boy aged 10-17 years in good health and CMV-seronegative.

This chain joins TRBV2 and TRBJ2-5; maybe TRBD1 (5 bases). The V gene's germline CDR1 is SNHLY and CDR2 FYNNEI. The CDR3 totals 14 residues. Trimming shortened V by 3 bases and J by 2 bases, and 10 bases separated the two germline ends. This chain's CDR3 is CASSDSQGQETQYF. CDR3 nucleotide sequence: TGTGCCAGCAGTGACTCGCAGGGACAAGAGACCCAGTACTTC.

This chain uses TRBV19 with TRBJ1-2, with TRBD1 matching 7 bases. Germline loops: CDR1 LNHDA, CDR2 SQIVND (reference sequence). CDR3 length: 16 amino acids. V lost 4 bases, J lost 5 bases, and 13 bases stayed unmatched. As DNA, the CDR3 is TGTGCCAGTAGTACGAGAATACAGGGGTCCCTATATGGCTACACCTTC. Protein: CASSTRIQGSLYGYTF.

The V gene is TRBV5-6, the J gene TRBJ1-4; D remains unclear. This CDR3 region has 16 residues. V lost 0 bases and J 1 base, leaving 10 bases between the germline ends. The germline V gene encodes CDR1 SGHDT and CDR2 YYEEEE. The CDR3 nucleotides read TGTGCCAGCAGCTTGGACGGAACGGGAACTAATGAAAAACTGTTTTTT. Its protein product is CASSLDGTGTNEKLFF.

The chain employs TRBV27 and TRBJ2-5, with D unresolved. This CDR3 comprises 12 residues. From germline, CDR1 is MNHEY and CDR2 SMNVEV (reference sequence). V was trimmed by 5 bases and J by 2 bases, leaving 6 bases between them. The CDR3 DNA reads as TGTGCCAGCAGTCCCAATCAAGAGACCCAGTACTTC. It yields the protein CASSPNQETQYF.

V is TRBV30 and J is TRBJ1-2; D is possibly TRBD1 (5 bases). CDR1 is GTSNPN, CDR2 SVGIG, per germline (reference sequence). This CDR3 has 13 amino acids. Deletions cut 0 bases from V and 2 bases from J, with 7 bases between. DNA of the CDR3: TGTGCCTGGAGTGTAGCAGGGAACTATGGCTACACCTTC. It specifies CAWSVAGNYGYTF.

The V call is TRBV4-1, the J call TRBJ2-7; possible D gene TRBD2, 7 bases. Trimming took off 0 bases at V and 3 bases at J, with 18 bases between the two ends. This CDR3 region has 17 residues. In germline, CDR1 is MGHRA, CDR2 YSYEKL. DNA of the CDR3: TGCGCCAGCAGCCAAGAAACAGCGGCCGGGGGGCACTACGAGCAGTACTTC. Its translation: CASSQETAAGGHYEQYF.

This chain connects TRBV29-1 to TRBJ1-4; possible D gene TRBD1, 6 bases. The V end was cut by 7 bases, the J end by 14 bases, with 14 bases between. The CDR3 loop spans 10 amino acids. Germline V lookup: CDR1 SQVTM, CDR2 ANQGSEA. CDR3 bases: TGCAGCGCACTACAGGGTAGGCTGTTTTTT. It is translated as CSALQGRLFF.

The chain has TRBV19 and TRBJ1-5, with D unresolved. V was clipped by 0 bases and J by 7 bases, with 10 bases between them. From germline, CDR1 is LNHDA and CDR2 SQIVND (reference sequence). This CDR3 contains 14 residues. DNA of the CDR3: TGTGCCAGTAGTATAGAGGTTGCGGGACAGCCCCAGCATTTT. Its protein is CASSIEVAGQPQHF.

This sequence joins TRBV7-6 and TRBJ1-6; possible D gene TRBD1, 6 bases. The V and J ends lost 5 bases and 3 bases respectively, with 14 bases between them. CDR3 length equals 16 residues. Germline-derived CDR1 and CDR2 are SGHVS and FNYEAQ. The CDR3 DNA sequence: TGTGCCAGCAGCCCTGGGGGCGGAAGCTATAATTCACCCCTCCACTTT. The encoded protein is CASSPGGGSYNSPLHF.

The rearrangement links TRBV7-2 to TRBJ2-2; no clear D gene. The V gene's germline CDR1 is SGHTA and CDR2 FQGNSA. The CDR3 consists of 14 residues. V was pared by 3 bases and J by 3 bases, with 8 bases between. CDR3 in amino acids: CASSFVFDTGELFF. The CDR3 DNA reads TGTGCCAGCAGCTTTGTCTTTGACACCGGGGAGCTGTTTTTT.

CDR3 nucleotides: TGTGCTAGTGGTTTGGTTGCGAGTATTAATGAAAAACTGTTTTTT. It encodes CASGLVASINEKLFF. V is TRBV12-5 and J is TRBJ1-4; D is unclear. V lost 0 bases to trimming and J lost 4 bases, with 9 bases between them. The CDR3 sequence is 15 residues long. The germline V gene has CDR1 LGHNT and CDR2 FRNRAP.

The chain carries TRBV30 and TRBJ2-7, with D perhaps matching TRBD1 (5 bases). The V gene's germline CDR1 is GTSNPN and CDR2 SVGIG (reference sequence). The V gene lost 2 bases and the J gene lost 5 bases, with 10 bases spanning the gap. This CDR3 region has 12 residues. CDR3 amino acids: CAWSPRADEQYF. The CDR3 coding sequence is TGTGCCTGGAGTCCCAGGGCCGACGAGCAGTACTTC.

CDR3 sequence: CASSYSGGRMSYTF. CDR3 DNA: TGTGCCAGCAGTTACAGCGGGGGGCGCATGAGCTACACCTTC. The rearrangement links TRBV6-5 to TRBJ1-2; possible D gene TRBD1, 6 bases. Trimming took 2 bases from V and 9 from J, leaving 16 bases between them. This CDR3 is 14 amino acids long. CDR1 is MNHEY and CDR2 is SVGAGI in the germline V gene.

This chain connects TRBV5-6 to TRBJ1-6; tentatively, D is TRBD1 (5 bases). Per germline, CDR1 SGHDT and CDR2 YYEEEE. V was trimmed by 3 bases and J by 10 bases, leaving 14 bases between them. The CDR3 loop spans 14 amino acids. CDR3 residues: CASSYRRVNSPLHF. The CDR3, as DNA: TGTGCCAGCAGCTATCGCAGGGTTAACTCACCCCTCCACTTT. The full variable domain, rest sourced from reference TRBV5-6 and TRBJ1-6, is DAGVTQSPTHLIKTRGQQVTLRCSPKSGHDTVSWYQQALGQGPQFIFQYYEEEERQRGNFPDRFSGHQFPNYSSELNVNALLLGDSALYLCASSYRRVNSPLHFGNGTRLTVT.

The rearrangement links TRBV15 to TRBJ2-7; D is ambiguous. The CDR3 is 15 residues long. Germline V gene data show CDR1 as LNHNV and CDR2 as YYDKDF (reference sequence). V lost 1 base and J lost 2, with 12 bases in between. CDR3 sequence (DNA): TGTGCCACCAGCAGAGTCGCGGCCTCAACCTACGAGCAGTACTTC. This codes for CATSRVAASTYEQYF. The full variable domain, in which reference TRBV15 and TRBJ2-7 provide the parts outside the CDR3, is DAMVIQNPRYQVTQFGKPVTLSCSQTLNHNVMYWYQQKSSQAPKLLFHYYDKDFNNEADTPDNFQSRRPNTSFCFLDIRSPGLGDTAMYLCATSRVAASTYEQYFGPGTRLTVT.

The chain joins TRBV6-5 to TRBJ1-1, with D perhaps matching TRBD1 (5 bases). Trimming stripped 2 bases from V and 4 bases from J, with 11 bases between. Germline assignment: CDR1 MNHEY and CDR2 SVGAGI. There are 14 residues in the CDR3. The CDR3 reads CASSYTRVGTEAFF. The CDR3 DNA follows: TGTGCCAGCAGTTACACCAGGGTTGGCACTGAAGCTTTCTTT.

This sequence joins TRBV5-1 and TRBJ2-7, with 12 positions matching TRBD1. Germline V CDR1 and CDR2: SGHRS, YFSETQ. V shed 1 base and J 4 bases; nucleotides not matched to a gene: 6. The CDR3 covers 16 residues. CDR3 sequence (DNA): TGCGCCAGCAGCTTGACGGGACAGGGGGCAATGTACGAGCAGTACTTC. Residues: CASSLTGQGAMYEQYF.

The chain combines TRBV15 with TRBJ1-2, with TRBD1 matching 11 bases. V was pared by 4 bases and J by 6 bases, with 13 bases of the junction left unmatched. CDR3 size: 17 residues. The germline CDR1 and CDR2 sequences are LNHNV and YYDKDF (reference sequence). This CDR3 is CATSKRTGGVDLNGYTF. CDR3 sequence (DNA): TGTGCCACCAGCAAAAGGACAGGGGGCGTAGATTTGAATGGCTACACCTTC.

This sequence joins TRBV7-8 and TRBJ1-1, with D uncertain. This CDR3 has 14 amino acids. Trimming shortened V by 3 bases and J by 3 bases, and 11 bases separated the two germline ends. Germline V gives CDR1 SGHVS, CDR2 FQNEAQ. In DNA form, the CDR3 reads TGTGCCAGCAGCTTCCGGGTAACTTACACTGAAGCTTTCTTT. Its translation is CASSFRVTYTEAFF.

The gene calls are TRBV29-1 and TRBJ2-7; no clear D gene. Germline CDR1 is SQVTM and CDR2 is ANQGSEA. The CDR3 has 10 residues. V was cut by 1 base and J by 7 bases, with 5 bases left in between. The CDR3 reads CSVEVSEQYF. CDR3 bases: TGCAGCGTTGAAGTTAGTGAGCAGTACTTC.

V gene TRBV7-9 combines with J gene TRBJ1-1; a possible D gene is TRBD1 (6 bases). This CDR3 has 16 residues. Trimming pared 5 bases from V and 0 bases from J, leaving 16 bases between. Germline V gene lookup returns CDR1 SEHNR and CDR2 FQNEAQ (reference sequence). The CDR3 is CASSASDSEMNTEAFF. CDR3 nucleotide sequence: TGTGCCAGCAGCGCTTCGGACAGTGAGATGAACACTGAAGCTTTCTTT.

The chain carries TRBV10-3 and TRBJ2-7; the match to TRBD1 covers 8 bases. CDR3 size: 15 residues. After removal of 6 bases from V and 0 bases from J, the junction contained 7 bases not matched to a gene. CDR1 ENHRY and CDR2 SYGVKD come from the germline V gene. The CDR3 reads CAISLTGGGSYEQYF. The CDR3 coding sequence is TGTGCCATCAGCCTCACAGGGGGTGGCTCCTACGAGCAGTACTTC.

V gene TRBV30 combines with J gene TRBJ1-2, with TRBD1 matching 8 bases. The ends lost 2 bases at V and 6 bases at J; junction bases unmatched: 5. CDR1 GTSNPN and CDR2 SVGIG come from the germline V gene (reference sequence). The CDR3 sequence is 13 residues long. The CDR3 loop is CAWSYRGTNGYTF. The CDR3 nucleotides read TGTGCCTGGAGTTACAGGGGGACGAATGGCTACACCTTC.

The rearrangement uses TRBV14 and TRBJ2-5; 9 bases map to TRBD1. V shed 3 bases and J 5 bases; nucleotides not matched to a gene: 1. The CDR3 has 13 residues. Germline V gene lookup returns CDR1 SGHDN and CDR2 FVKESK. CDR3 region: CASSHGTGETQYF. In nucleotides, the CDR3 is TGTGCCAGCAGCCATGGGACAGGGGAGACCCAGTACTTC.

The gene calls are TRBV5-4 and TRBJ2-7; 8 bases agree with TRBD2. Unmatched junction bases numbered 4, after V lost 3 bases and J lost 5 bases. The CDR3 spans 13 residues. Germline V gives CDR1 SGHNT, CDR2 YYREEE (reference sequence). For the CDR3, the DNA is TGTGCCAGCAGCTCGCGGGGGGCCCACGAGCAGTACTTC. The encoded protein is CASSSRGAHEQYF.

The J gene is TRBJ2-3, the V gene TRBV11-2, with TRBD2 identical over 7 bases. CDR1 and CDR2 from the germline V gene are SGHAT and FQNNGV. CDR3 length: 16 residues. The V gene end was trimmed by 7 bases and the J gene end by 1 base; junction bases not matched to a gene: 11. CDR3 DNA: TGTGCCAGCACTTATGGGGGGGTGTCGGGCACAGATACGCAGTATTTT. The encoded protein is CASTYGGVSGTDTQYF.

The CDR3 bases are TGTGCCAGCAGTGCAGGGGGCACAGATACGCAGTATTTT. Amino acid sequence: CASSAGGTDTQYF. The chain carries TRBV6-4 and TRBJ2-3; D perhaps matches TRBD1 (6 bases). This CDR3 region has 13 residues. Germline V gene lookup returns CDR1 MRHNA and CDR2 SNTAGT. V was cut by 4 bases and J by 1 base, with 6 bases left in between.

The V call is TRBV6-6, the J call TRBJ1-6, with 10 bases that match TRBD1. Germline V gives CDR1 MNHNY, CDR2 SVGAGI (reference sequence). The V and J ends lost 6 bases and 10 bases, in that order; junction bases with no gene match: 3. The CDR3 is 13 amino acids. The CDR3 region is CASRGTGESPLHF. The CDR3 DNA reads as TGTGCCAGCAGGGGGACAGGGGAGTCACCCCTCCACTTT.

The V call is TRBV27, the J call TRBJ1-5, with D possibly being TRBD1 (6 bases). This CDR3 is built from 15 residues. V was cut by 6 bases and J by 2 bases, with 14 bases left in between. Germline assignment: CDR1 MNHEY and CDR2 SMNVEV (reference sequence). The CDR3 here is CASSPGGRRNQPQHF. The CDR3, as DNA: TGTGCCAGCAGCCCCGGGGGGCGACGCAATCAGCCCCAGCATTTT.

J is TRBJ2-2 and V is TRBV5-6; 7 nucleotides align to TRBD2. After removal of 3 bases from V and 10 bases from J, the junction contained 6 bases not matched to a gene. This CDR3 has 13 amino acids. Germline CDR1 SGHDT, CDR2 YYEEEE. The DNA of the CDR3 is TGTGCCAGCAGCTGGGGGGGTAGCGAGGAGCTGTTTTTT. Its protein product is CASSWGGSEELFF.